The next 3 T cell receptor beta chains were all read from a single sample in a study of T cells after yellow fever vaccination. TCRdb fed the 5' RACE reads into MiXCR, producing one record per CDR3 protein. This sample has about 360,000 distinct CDR3 sequences, with around 6.5% found just once. The sample here was PBMCs, taken 5 days after the yellow fever booster vaccination. The origin of the receptors is a young man who received the YFV17D yellow fever vaccine.

To note about this clonotype: This may come from a read error, since a much larger clone is one base off. The chain combines TRBV7-2 with TRBJ2-7, with D possibly being TRBD1 or TRBD2 (6 bases each). CDR3 length: 16 residues. V was clipped by 3 bases and J by 0 bases, with 15 bases between them. CDR1 SGHTA and CDR2 FQGNSA come from the germline V gene. CDR3 DNA sequence: TGTGCCAGCAGCTTTGGGGGGCTAGTGGGCTCCTACGAGCAGTACTTC. This gives the protein CASSFGGLVGSYEQYF.

The table lists this clonotype with many counts. The CDR3 DNA reads as TGTGCCAGCGCTGGGACAGGGAAGGCTAACTATGGCTACACCTTC. Its protein is CASAGTGKANYGYTF. This sequence joins TRBV27 and TRBJ1-2; 9 bases agree with TRBD1. CDR1 is MNHEY and CDR2 is SMNVEV in the germline V gene (reference sequence). CDR3 length: 15 amino acids. The J segment lost 0 bases and the V segment lost 8 bases, leaving 7 bases of the junction unmatched.

At least ten counts were recorded for this clonotype. This rearrangement joins TRBV7-2 to TRBJ2-7; D remains unclear. Germline V lookup: CDR1 SGHTA, CDR2 FQGNSA. Between the trimmed V and J ends, which lost 3 bases and 4 bases, there was a span of 10 bases. The CDR3 has 13 residues. The CDR3 loop is CASSFSIGYEQYF. The CDR3 DNA reads as TGTGCCAGCAGCTTTAGTATCGGGTACGAGCAGTACTTC.